This T cell receptor beta chain appears in the sequencing data of a study of shared clonotypes between healthy human individuals. About this clone: Its antigen is undetermined.

Method: immunoSEQ multiplex PCR; TCRdb's copy keeps in-frame clones and lacks some. The profile shows 2 million to 3 million clones, roughly 93% of them singletons. Study-level results: Sampling covered blood only; tissue repertoires likely differ.

This CDR3 has 15 residues. Germline V gives CDR1 LNHDA, CDR2 SQIVND (reference sequence). V dropped 6 bases and J dropped 1 base, with 12 bases sitting between them. A CD45RA-negative memory subset and a CD45RA+ naive subset were separated from the CD4+ cells. This TCR came from a young man in good health. Some clones in this sample may be carry-over from other donors' samples. The sequenced sample was naive CD4+ T cells from PBMCs. The sample's subset: CD45RA+ positively selected. The genes are TRBV19 and TRBJ2-2; tentative D call: TRBD1 (7 bases). DNA for the CDR3: TGTGCCAGTAGCGCGGGACAGCTGAACACCGGGGAGCTGTTTTTT. Translation gives CASSAGQLNTGELFF.